Below, one T cell receptor (beta chain) is given with its context. The antigen is not known. The source of the sample is a study of cytomegalovirus exposure and HLA in healthy donors. Whole-study findings and limits: Productive rates of about 87% or about 30% were seen for most TCR beta V segments in an earlier analysis.

The primer mix had 60 Vbeta and 13 Jbeta primers. In the source study's methods: In a later analysis, the count reached about 82 million unique TCR beta chains, with 9 million to 11 million shared. The protocol was immunoSEQ multiplex PCR, while the TCRdb copy is restricted to in-frame clones and leaves out a portion. D and trimming were read from the DNA, whereas the V and J calls and clone size are those reported in that table. The profile covers around 140,000 clones, with 80% to 85% appearing a single time and 8.1% taken by the ten largest. This cohort consisted of healthy bone marrow donors. This CDR3 has 15 residues. Between the trimmed V and J ends, which lost 3 bases and 3 bases, there was a span of 12 bases. Looked up from germline, CDR1 is SGDLS and CDR2 is YYNGEE.

This clonotype originated in a woman in her forties or fifties in good health and CMV-seropositive. Input material: PBMCs. The chain joins TRBV9 to TRBJ2-2, with a possible D match to TRBD1 (6 bases). The CDR3 nucleotides are TGTGCCAGCAGCGGGGGACAACCTTACACCGGGGAGCTGTTTTTT. It is translated as CASSGGQPYTGELFF.